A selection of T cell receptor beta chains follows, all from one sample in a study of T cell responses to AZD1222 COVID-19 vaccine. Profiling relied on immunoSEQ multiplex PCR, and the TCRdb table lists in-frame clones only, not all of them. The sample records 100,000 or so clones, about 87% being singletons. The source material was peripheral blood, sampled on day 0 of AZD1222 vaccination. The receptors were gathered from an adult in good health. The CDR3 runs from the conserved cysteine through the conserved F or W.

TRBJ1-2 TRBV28 CASSSPPAANYGYTF
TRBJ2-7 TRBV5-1 CASSGDGYEQYF
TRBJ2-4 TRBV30 CAWTGGGNIQYF
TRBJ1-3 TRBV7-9 CASSAQRQGARGAYTIYF
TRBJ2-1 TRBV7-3 CASSPWGSGSSNQDNEQFF
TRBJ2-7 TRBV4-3 CASSQLGGQGAGEQYF
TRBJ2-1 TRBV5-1 CASSLRSGSASNEQFF
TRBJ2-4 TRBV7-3 CASSLAGGKNIQYF
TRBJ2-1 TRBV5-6 CASMGVGRGEQFF
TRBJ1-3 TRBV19 CASSFGQSSGNTIYF
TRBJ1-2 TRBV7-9 CASSLGAGAYGYTF
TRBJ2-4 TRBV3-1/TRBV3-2 CASSPRRRPSEFIQYF
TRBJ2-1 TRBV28 CASSSRMQGHGSSYNEQFF
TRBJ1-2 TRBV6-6 CASSPLDRGPDYGYTF
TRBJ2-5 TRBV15 CATSRGVGETQYF
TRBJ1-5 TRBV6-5 CASRGREGGLQPQHF
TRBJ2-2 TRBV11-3 CASSLVPGNTGELFF
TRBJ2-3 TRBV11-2 CASSISGMGDTQYF
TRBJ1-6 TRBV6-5 CASRQGLSPLHF
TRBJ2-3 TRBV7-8 CASSFSDTQYF